The present entry profiles one T cell receptor beta chain with its context. Its antigen is unknown. Donors had nominal health at sampling but likely had unrecorded immune exposures. PCR involved 60 Vbeta and 13 Jbeta primers. The table came from immunoSEQ multiplex PCR; TCRdb's copy has only in-frame clones and leaves some out. The table has over 150,000 clones, over 80% seen once. The source of the sample is a study of cytomegalovirus exposure and HLA in healthy donors. Findings of the study overall: Upon later analysis, HLA-associated TCR beta chains proved more clonally expanded than other, equally common chains.

The length of the CDR3 is 16 residues. The germline gives CDR1 SGHAT, CDR2 FQDESV (reference sequence). J was trimmed by 2 bases and V by 5 bases; bases with no gene match: 11. The sample taken for sequencing was PBMCs. The TCR originated in a human donor in good health. The V and J genes are TRBV11-1 and TRBJ2-7; 8 nucleotides align to TRBD1. CDR3 coding DNA: TGTGCCAGCAGCAATCCGGGACAGGCGAACGCCTACGAGCAGTACTTC. Translation gives CASSNPGQANAYEQYF.